This T cell receptor (beta chain) was found in a study of T cell responses to AZD1222 COVID-19 vaccine. Study-wide points: Clonal diversity was possibly underestimated, and the donors were mostly white British, with more females.

Here immunoSEQ multiplex PCR was the method, and the copy in TCRdb shows in-frame clones only, minus some. Found here are about 180,000 clones, more than 90% of them singletons; the top ten hold roughly 2.5%. This CDR3 contains 18 residues. V was cut by 2 bases and J by 0 bases, with 17 bases left in between. Per the germline V gene, CDR1 is LNHDA and CDR2 is SQIVND (reference sequence). Notes on this clone: Its antigen is unknown.

Sequenced here: peripheral blood, sampled on day 0 of AZD1222 vaccination. The TCR comes from an adult in good health. The V call is TRBV19, the J call TRBJ1-3; TRBD1 might be the D (6 bases). The chain's CDR3 is CASSIYRWTVSSGNTIYF. CDR3 DNA sequence: TGTGCCAGTAGTATATACCGATGGACAGTATCCTCTGGAAACACCATATATTTT.